A selection of T cell receptor beta chains follows, all from one sample in a study of shared clonotypes between healthy human individuals. Sequenced by immunoSEQ multiplex PCR; TCRdb stores in-frame clones only, minus some. The repertoire includes around 2.1 million clones, 95% of them detected once, and 0.13% sits in the top ten. Sequenced material: naive CD4+ T cells sorted from blood. The receptors derive from a man aged 18 to 29 in good health. Each CDR3 is given with its conserved first and last residue. D genes are given only for firm matches. For some rows the clone size is stated as once, few or many, or as a class when expanded; others skip it.

V gene	D gene	clone size	J gene	CDR3 DNA	CDR3 protein
TRBV2	TRBD1	once	TRBJ2-7	TGTGCCAGCAGAAGGACAGGGGCCCCGGACGAGCAGTACTTC	CASRRTGAPDEQYF
TRBV16	.	.	TRBJ2-7	TGTGCCAGCAGCTACGCGACCTACGAGCAGTACTTC	CASSYATYEQYF
TRBV5-6	.	.	TRBJ2-7	TGTGCCAGCAGCTTGGCTCAGCTAGCTATTGAGCAGTACTTC	CASSLAQLAIEQYF
TRBV5-1	TRBD1	.	TRBJ1-3	TGCGCCAGCAGCCCGGGGGGGACAGACTCTGGAAACACCATATATTTT	CASSPGGTDSGNTIYF
TRBV6-5	.	.	TRBJ2-7	TGTGCCAGCAGTTACGGGGGGCTGCGCACCTACGAGCAGTACTTC	CASSYGGLRTYEQYF
TRBV5-1	.	once	TRBJ2-7	TGCGCCAGCAGCTTAGGCAGTCAATCATCCTACGAGCAGTACTTC	CASSLGSQSSYEQYF
TRBV4-3	.	.	TRBJ2-7	TGCGCCAGCAGCCCCTCAATACCCCTCTCCTACGAGCAGTACTTC	CASSPSIPLSYEQYF
TRBV28	.	.	TRBJ1-5	TGTGCCAGCAGTTTATCTGGGGGTGGGGATCAGCCCCAGCATTTT	CASSLSGGGDQPQHF
TRBV30	.	.	TRBJ1-4	TGTGCCTGGAGTCCTGGCGGGGGTAATGAAAAACTGTTTTTT	CAWSPGGGNEKLFF
TRBV5-1	.	.	TRBJ2-7	TGCGCCAGCAGCCTAGGGTGGGACGGAGCCGAGCAGTACTTC	CASSLGWDGAEQYF
TRBV9	TRBD2	.	TRBJ2-5	TGTGCCAGCAGCCGCATGGTGGAGGTAGCGGGGTCCCAAGAGACCCAGTACTTC	CASSRMVEVAGSQETQYF
TRBV6-1	TRBD1	.	TRBJ2-7	TGTGCCAGCAGTGACTACAGGGGGCTGGACGAGCAGTACTTC	CASSDYRGLDEQYF
TRBV28	.	.	TRBJ2-6	TGTGCCAGCAGTTTATCTCGCAGGGCCGGGGCCAACGTCCTGACTTTC	CASSLSRRAGANVLTF
TRBV7-9	.	.	TRBJ2-3	TGTGCCAGCAGCTTTGGGGCAGATACGCAGTATTTT	CASSFGADTQYF
TRBV7-9	.	.	TRBJ1-4	TGTGCCAGTATCAGGACTCCGGGGGAAAAACTGTTTTTT	CASIRTPGEKLFF
TRBV7-9	TRBD1	.	TRBJ1-1	TGTGCCAGCAGCTTAATAGGGGGCATAGCTGAAGCTTTCTTT	CASSLIGGIAEAFF
TRBV28	.	.	TRBJ2-7	TGTGCCAGCAGTCACGGGACCCGCTACGAGCAGTACTTC	CASSHGTRYEQYF
TRBV18	TRBD1	.	TRBJ2-2	TGTGCCAGCTCGGAGACAGGGGGCTATACCGGGGAGCTGTTTTTT	CASSETGGYTGELFF
TRBV7-2	TRBD2	.	TRBJ2-7	TGTGCCAGCAGCCAGGGGCCCCAACTAGCGGGAGGGGTAAACTACGAGCAGTACTTC	CASSQGPQLAGGVNYEQYF
TRBV5-1	.	once	TRBJ2-1	TGCGCCAGCAGCTCCGGGACAACCCCCGATGAGCAGTTCTTC	CASSSGTTPDEQFF
TRBV6-1	TRBD1	.	TRBJ1-6	TGTGCCAGCAGTGACAGGACAGGGGCAAATTCACCCCTCCACTTT	CASSDRTGANSPLHF
TRBV4-1	TRBD2	.	TRBJ2-7	TGCGCCAGCAGCCAAGGCGGGAGCAACCTCGAGCAGTACTTC	CASSQGGSNLEQYF
TRBV2	.	.	TRBJ2-7	TGTGCCAGCAGTTCGGGTATTAGCTCCTACGAGCAGTACTTC	CASSSGISSYEQYF
TRBV7-9	TRBD1	.	TRBJ1-4	TGTGCCAGCAGCTCCCGGACAGGGGCTAATGAAAAACTGTTTTTT	CASSSRTGANEKLFF
TRBV2	TRBD1	.	TRBJ2-7	TGTGCCAGCAGGAGACCGGGACAGGGGCGGTACGAGCAGTACTTC	CASRRPGQGRYEQYF
TRBV5-1	.	.	TRBJ2-3	TGCGCCAGCATGGAGGGGGCCTCAGATACGCAGTATTTT	CASMEGASDTQYF
TRBV11-2	.	.	TRBJ2-5	TGTGCCAGCAGCTTAGACCCGGGACACCAAGAGACCCAGTACTTC	CASSLDPGHQETQYF
TRBV5-6	TRBD2	.	TRBJ2-6	TGTGCCAGCAGCTTGACTAGCGGGACTGGGGCCAACGTCCTGACTTTC	CASSLTSGTGANVLTF
TRBV7-9	.	.	TRBJ1-1	TGTGCCAGCAGCGGCGAAATCCCGACAGGTATGAACACTGAAGCTTTCTTT	CASSGEIPTGMNTEAFF
TRBV5-8	.	.	TRBJ1-6	TGTGCCAGCAGCTCAGAGGACAAGGGAAATTCACCCCTCCACTTT	CASSSEDKGNSPLHF
TRBV2	.	few	TRBJ1-2	TGTGCCAGCAGTGACCCGGCCAGGTTAGGCTACACCTTC	CASSDPARLGYTF
TRBV27	TRBD1	.	TRBJ1-4	TGTGCCAGCAGTTTTAGGTTTGGACAGGGCAATGAAAAACTGTTTTTT	CASSFRFGQGNEKLFF
TRBV19	TRBD2	.	TRBJ2-3	TGTGCCAGTAGTCTTCGGACTAGCGGGAGGCGAACAGATACGCAGTATTTT	CASSLRTSGRRTDTQYF
TRBV7-7	TRBD2	.	TRBJ2-1	TGTGCTAGCAGCCCCGGGACTAGCCACCACAATGAGCAGTTCTTC	CASSPGTSHHNEQFF
TRBV5-1	TRBD2	.	TRBJ2-5	TGCGCCAGCAGCCCCGGGGGGGAGACCCAGTACTTC	CASSPGGETQYF
TRBV30	.	.	TRBJ2-3	TGTGCCTGGGCCCGACTAGTTCGGGCGCAGTATTTT	CAWARLVRAQYF
TRBV18	.	.	TRBJ1-4	TGTGCCAGCTCACCGCCGGGGCCTGCTAATGAAAAACTGTTTTTT	CASSPPGPANEKLFF
TRBV30	.	.	TRBJ2-7	TGTGCCTGGAATACAGGAAGCTACGAGCAGTACTTC	CAWNTGSYEQYF
TRBV5-1	TRBD1	.	TRBJ1-2	TGCGCCAGCAGCTTGGCCGGGACAGAGAGCGGCTATGGCTACACCTTC	CASSLAGTESGYGYTF
TRBV7-2	.	.	TRBJ2-1	TGTGCCAGCAGCTTCCTGGGGGGCGGATCGGCCTACAATGAGCAGTTCTTC	CASSFLGGGSAYNEQFF
TRBV5-4	.	.	TRBJ2-5	TGTGCCAGCAGCTTGAGACGGGACCAAGAGACCCAGTACTTC	CASSLRRDQETQYF
TRBV7-8	.	.	TRBJ2-1	TGTGCCAGCAGCTTCGGGCGCATTGGGCCGATGTTCTTC	CASSFGRIGPMFF
TRBV11-3	TRBD2	.	TRBJ2-1	TGTGCCAGCAGCCTCTCCAGCGGGGAATACAATGAGCAGTTCTTC	CASSLSSGEYNEQFF
TRBV11-2	.	.	TRBJ1-6	TGTGCCAGCAGCTTAGGGATCCACACGGGAACGGGCTCACCCCTCCACTTT	CASSLGIHTGTGSPLHF
TRBV6-5	TRBD1	.	TRBJ1-6	TGTGCCAGCAGTTACCGGACAGGGAATTCACCCCTCCACTTT	CASSYRTGNSPLHF
TRBV18	TRBD1	.	TRBJ2-7	TGTGCCAGCTCACTTTCCGGGACAGGGATCGACGAGCAGTACTTC	CASSLSGTGIDEQYF
TRBV29-1	.	once	TRBJ1-2	TGCAGCGTTGACCCCCAAGCCGGTGGCTACACCTTC	CSVDPQAGGYTF
TRBV5-4	.	.	TRBJ1-4	TGTGCCAGCAGCTTCAATCCGGGACAAGGGACCGAAAAACTGTTTTTT	CASSFNPGQGTEKLFF
TRBV6-5	.	.	TRBJ1-4	TGTGCCAGCAGTTCGGGACAAGTGGGTGAAAAACTGTTTTTT	CASSSGQVGEKLFF